This T cell receptor (beta chain) was identified during a study of control samples from healthy donors and cancer patients. The CDR3 has 14 amino acids. J lost 10 bases, V lost 3 bases, and 2 bases had no gene match. Germline loops: CDR1 SGHDT, CDR2 YYEEEE. Clones were read by immunoSEQ multiplex PCR, and TCRdb kept only the in-frame ones, dropping some. Of 57,000 or so clones in the sample, roughly 90% were seen once. This clone was found once. This chain connects TRBV5-6 to TRBJ1-6; 12 nucleotides agree with TRBD1. Source material: PBMCs. This TCR came from a man aged 55 to 70 with colorectal cancer. For the CDR3, the DNA is TGTGCCAGCAGCTGGGACAGGGGGCGCTCACCCCTCCACTTT. Its protein is CASSWDRGRSPLHF.